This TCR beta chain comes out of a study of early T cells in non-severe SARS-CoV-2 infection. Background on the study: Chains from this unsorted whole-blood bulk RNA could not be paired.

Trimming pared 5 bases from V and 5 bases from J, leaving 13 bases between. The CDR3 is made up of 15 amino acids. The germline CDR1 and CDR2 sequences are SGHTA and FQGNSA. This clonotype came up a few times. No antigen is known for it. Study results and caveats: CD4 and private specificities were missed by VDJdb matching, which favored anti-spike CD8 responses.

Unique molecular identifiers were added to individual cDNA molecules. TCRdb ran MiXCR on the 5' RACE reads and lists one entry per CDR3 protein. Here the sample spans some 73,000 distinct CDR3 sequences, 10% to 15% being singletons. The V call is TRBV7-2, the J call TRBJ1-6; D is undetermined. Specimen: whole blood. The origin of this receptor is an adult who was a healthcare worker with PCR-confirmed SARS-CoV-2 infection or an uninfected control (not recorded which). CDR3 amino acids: CASSPAGGNNSPLHF. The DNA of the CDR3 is TGTGCCAGCAGCCCCGCCGGCGGGAATAATTCACCCCTCCACTTT.